These 9 T cell receptor beta chains originate from one sample sequenced in a study of early T cells in non-severe SARS-CoV-2 infection. TCRdb re-called the 5' RACE reads with MiXCR, one entry per CDR3 protein. The sample lists tens of thousands of distinct CDR3 sequences, about 15% occurring once. Sequencing was performed on whole blood. These receptors all stem from an adult who was a healthcare worker with PCR-confirmed SARS-CoV-2 infection or an uninfected control (not recorded which).

This clonotype has only a few counts. V gene TRBV29-1 combines with J gene TRBJ2-7; D might be TRBD1 (6 bases). CDR1 and CDR2 (germline): SQVTM, ANQGSEA. Between the trimmed V and J ends, which lost 2 bases and 0 bases, there was a span of 11 bases. This CDR3 region has 14 residues. This CDR3 is CSVEKQGHSYEQYF. In nucleotides, the CDR3 is TGCAGCGTTGAAAAACAGGGTCACTCCTACGAGCAGTACTTC.

This clonotype showed up just a few times. This chain joins TRBV5-5 and TRBJ1-5, with D uncertain. V lost 4 bases and J 7 bases, leaving 9 bases between the germline ends. This CDR3 is 12 amino acids long. CDR1 and CDR2 (germline): SGHKS, YYEKEE (reference sequence). The CDR3 nucleotides are TGTGCCAGCAGCCCGCCGGGGCAGCCCCAGCATTTT. This encodes CASSPPGQPQHF. Filled out from reference TRBV5-5 and TRBJ1-5, the complete variable domain reads DAGVTQSPTHLIKTRGQQVTLRCSPISGHKSVSWYQQVLGQGPQFIFQYYEKEERGRGNFPDRFSARQFPNYSSELNVNALLLGDSALYLCASSPPGQPQHFGDGTRLSIL.

The table lists this clonotype with a few counts. V is TRBV14 and J is TRBJ2-3, with 7 bases that match TRBD2. The CDR3 loop spans 17 amino acids. J lost 0 bases, V lost 9 bases, and 15 bases had no gene match. In germline, CDR1 is SGHDN, CDR2 FVKESK. The CDR3 DNA is TGTGCCAGAGAACGAAGGCTAGCGGACTTTAGCACAGATACGCAGTATTTT. Amino acids: CARERRLADFSTDTQYF.

Ten or more counts support this clonotype. This chain connects TRBV7-9 to TRBJ2-1; tentative D call: TRBD2 (6 bases). Germline-derived CDR1 and CDR2 are SEHNR and FQNEAQ (reference sequence). This CDR3 region has 11 residues. Trimming removed 8 bases at V and 9 bases at J, with 11 bases between. The DNA for the CDR3 is TGTGCCAGCCGGGGGTTCAGTGAGCAGTTCTTC. It encodes CASRGFSEQFF.

The V and J genes are TRBV2 and TRBJ2-7; 7 nucleotides line up with TRBD2. This CDR3 has 14 amino acids. Germline loops: CDR1 SNHLY, CDR2 FYNNEI. V shed 4 bases, J shed 0 bases, and the junction held 3 bases outside the gene matches. The chain's CDR3 is CASSVSGNSYEQYF. The CDR3 bases are TGTGCCAGCAGTGTAAGCGGGAACTCCTACGAGCAGTACTTC.

This clonotype has a handful of counts. The genes are TRBV4-2 and TRBJ1-2; D is unresolved. The CDR3 is made up of 15 amino acids. The V and J ends lost 1 base and 4 bases respectively, with 13 bases between them. In germline, CDR1 is LGHNA, CDR2 YNFKEQ. CDR3 loop: CASSQGGSVFYGYTF. The CDR3, as DNA: TGTGCCAGCAGCCAAGGCGGCTCCGTATTCTATGGCTACACCTTC.

This clonotype was found many times. CDR3: CASRLGQSYEQYF. In nucleotides, the CDR3 is TGTGCCAGCAGACTGGGACAGTCCTACGAGCAGTACTTC. V is TRBV6-2 or TRBV6-3 and J is TRBJ2-7, with TRBD1 matching 7 bases. After removal of 6 bases from V and 1 base from J, the junction contained 3 bases not matched to a gene. Per germline, CDR1 MNHEY and CDR2 SVGEGT. CDR3 length: 13 amino acids.

The rearrangement uses TRBV6-1 and TRBJ1-1, with 9 nucleotides matching TRBD1. The CDR3 runs 16 residues. The ends lost 5 bases at V and 5 bases at J; junction bases unmatched: 12. Per germline, CDR1 MNHNS and CDR2 SASEGT. This CDR3 is CASSSIYRGRRTEAFF. CDR3 in DNA: TGTGCCAGCAGTTCAATCTACAGGGGGCGCAGGACTGAAGCTTTCTTT.

This clonotype was observed at least ten times. The chain recombines TRBV11-2 with TRBJ2-2; D is possibly TRBD1 or TRBD2 (5 bases each). Between the trimmed V and J ends, which lost 5 bases and 3 bases, there was a span of 22 bases. Germline V gene sequence: CDR1 SGHAT, CDR2 FQNNGV. CDR3 length: 18 residues. This CDR3 is CASSPRPLRGPDTGELFF. In DNA form, the CDR3 reads TGTGCCAGCAGCCCCAGACCGTTACGGGGCCCTGACACCGGGGAGCTGTTTTTT.